One sample yielded the 14 T cell receptor beta chains listed below, sequenced in a study of cytomegalovirus exposure and HLA in healthy donors. PCR involved 60 Vbeta and 13 Jbeta primers. The repertoire was sequenced with immunoSEQ multiplex PCR; TCRdb's copy has only in-frame clones and lacks some. The table includes about 130,000 clones, 79% detected once. The sample consisted of PBMCs. All receptors come from a man between 40 and 49 years old in good health and CMV-seropositive.

The rearrangement uses TRBV7-2 and TRBJ2-2; no reliable D call. Germline V CDR1 and CDR2: SGHTA, FQGNSA. V was trimmed by 5 bases and J by 3 bases, leaving 16 bases between them. The CDR3 runs to 16 residues. The CDR3 sequence is CASSRRERRYTGELFF. In DNA form, the CDR3 reads TGTGCCAGCAGCCGCCGAGAGCGACGGTACACCGGGGAGCTGTTTTTT.

This clone was seen only once. Written as DNA, the CDR3 is TGCGCCAGCAGTGAGGCAGGGGGAACATGGAGCACTGAAGCTTTCTTT. It is translated as CASSEAGGTWSTEAFF. V and J are TRBV10-2 and TRBJ1-1; 7 nucleotides agree with TRBD1. Germline CDR1 reads WSHSY; CDR2 reads SAAADI. Trimming cost V 2 bases and J 4 bases; bases outside gene matches: 10. The CDR3 is 16 residues long.

Regarding this clone: At one end, the junction sequence differs from germline, possibly due to a read error. This rearrangement joins TRBV7-9 to TRBJ1-2; weak D call: TRBD1 (5 bases). Germline CDR1 is SEHNR and CDR2 is FQNEAQ (reference sequence). The CDR3 has 11 amino acids. DNA for the CDR3: TGTTCCAGCAGCCAGGGTGGTGGCTACACCTTC. Residues: CSSSQGGGYTF.

V usage is TRBV27 and J usage is TRBJ2-5; D ambiguous. The better agreement between TRBJ2-7 and the DNA end casts doubt on the J call. Germline V gives CDR1 MNHEY, CDR2 SMNVEV (reference sequence). This CDR3 region has 14 residues. Here the CDR3 DNA reads TGTGCCAGCAGTCTCCCTGGGTCCCACTACGAGCAGTACTTC. Translating gives CASSLPGSHYEQYF.

V gene TRBV7-9 combines with J gene TRBJ2-5; D is unclear. The CDR3 loop spans 13 amino acids. V lost 1 base to trimming and J lost 5 bases, with 8 bases between them. The germline gives CDR1 SEHNR, CDR2 FQNEAQ (reference sequence). The CDR3 protein is CASSLGRWETQYF. The CDR3 region has the DNA TGTGCCAGCAGCTTAGGGCGGTGGGAGACCCAGTACTTC.

V and J are TRBV30 and TRBJ2-3, with TRBD2 matching over 13 bases. The CDR3 loop spans 16 amino acids. CDR1 is GTSNPN, CDR2 SVGIG, per germline (reference sequence). Germline trimming cut 0 bases from V and 9 bases from J; bases unmatched to any gene: 9. The CDR3: CAWSVTSGRASGTQYF. In DNA form, the CDR3 reads TGTGCCTGGAGTGTCACTAGCGGGAGGGCCTCTGGGACGCAGTATTTT.

The chain links TRBV7-9 to TRBJ2-3; 13 bases fit TRBD2. From germline, CDR1 is SEHNR and CDR2 FQNEAQ (reference sequence). The CDR3 extends over 18 amino acids. J lost 1 base, V lost 6 bases, and 10 bases had no gene match. Here the CDR3 reads CASSSTSGRWMGTDTQYF. CDR3 bases: TGTGCCAGCAGTTCGACTAGCGGGAGGTGGATGGGCACAGATACGCAGTATTTT.

The rearrangement uses TRBV18 and TRBJ2-4, with TRBD2 identical over 10 bases. Germline V gene lookup returns CDR1 KGHSH and CDR2 LQKENI. The CDR3 spans 16 residues. V lost 0 bases to trimming and J lost 2 bases; unmatched junction nucleotides: 1. CDR3 residues: CASSPPSGRTKNIQYF. The CDR3 bases are TGTGCCAGCTCACCACCTAGCGGGAGGACCAAAAACATTCAGTACTTC.

The V call is TRBV18, the J call TRBJ2-7; no definite D call. Germline V gives CDR1 KGHSH, CDR2 LQKENI. With 6 bases removed from V and 0 bases from J, the gap between germline ends came to 9 bases. The CDR3 has 13 amino acids. CDR3 loop: CASSHRDSYEQYF. In DNA form, the CDR3 reads TGTGCCAGCTCTCACAGAGACTCCTACGAGCAGTACTTC.

V usage is TRBV19 and J usage is TRBJ2-1; the D gene is possibly TRBD2 (6 bases). The CDR3 is made up of 16 amino acids. Germline V lookup: CDR1 LNHDA, CDR2 SQIVND (reference sequence). V was trimmed by 3 bases and J by 8 bases, leaving 20 bases between them. The CDR3 region is CASSIRAGWGEDEQFF. The CDR3 DNA follows: TGTGCCAGTAGTATCCGGGCGGGATGGGGAGAAGATGAGCAGTTCTTC.

This clone has just one count. The V and J genes are TRBV2 and TRBJ1-2; D gene uncertain. The CDR3 runs to 12 residues. Deletions cut 11 bases from V and 5 bases from J, with 15 bases between. Germline CDR1 and CDR2: SNHLY and FYNNEI. CDR3 sequence: CASGKGMYGYTF. Written as DNA, the CDR3 is TGTGCCTCCGGGAAAGGGATGTATGGCTACACCTTC.

The chain employs TRBV5-1 and TRBJ1-1; 8 nucleotides align to TRBD1. Germline CDR1 SGHRS, CDR2 YFSETQ. Trimming cost V 1 base and J 0 bases; bases outside gene matches: 5. This CDR3 region has 16 residues. CDR3 bases: TGCGCCAGCAGCTTGTCCGTACAGGGGGTGAACACTGAAGCTTTCTTT. Translated, it gives CASSLSVQGVNTEAFF.

The J gene is TRBJ1-1, the V gene TRBV28, with 9 positions matching TRBD1. The V and J ends lost 2 bases and 5 bases, in that order; junction bases with no gene match: 6. Germline V gene sequence: CDR1 MDHEN, CDR2 SYDVKM. CDR3 length equals 15 residues. The CDR3 reads CASSLSDRGNTEAFF. The CDR3 nucleotides are TGTGCCAGCAGTTTAAGTGACAGGGGGAATACTGAAGCTTTCTTT.

In its sample, this clone was seen a few times. The V call is TRBV7-5, the J call TRBJ2-7; the D call TRBD2 from the table was never checked on the DNA. TRBV7-5 is tagged as a pseudogene. The CDR3 contains 19 residues. The CDR3 bases are TGTGCCAGAAGCTCGACTACCATCCCGGGACTAGCGGGGCACTACGAGCAGTACTTC. This sequence encodes CARSSTTIPGLAGHYEQYF.